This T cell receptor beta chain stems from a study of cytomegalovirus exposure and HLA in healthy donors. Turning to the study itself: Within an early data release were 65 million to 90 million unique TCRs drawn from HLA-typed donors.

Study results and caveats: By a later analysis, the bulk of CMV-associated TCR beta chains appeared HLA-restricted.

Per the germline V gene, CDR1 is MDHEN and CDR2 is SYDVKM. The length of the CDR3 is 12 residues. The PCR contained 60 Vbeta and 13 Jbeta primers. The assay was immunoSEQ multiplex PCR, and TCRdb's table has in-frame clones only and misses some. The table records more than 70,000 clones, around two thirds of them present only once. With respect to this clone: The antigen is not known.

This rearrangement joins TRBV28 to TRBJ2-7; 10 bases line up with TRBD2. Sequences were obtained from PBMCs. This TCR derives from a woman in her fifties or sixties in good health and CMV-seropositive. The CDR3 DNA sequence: TGTGCCAGCAGTTGGAGCGGGGGGGCCCTCTCCGTC. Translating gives CASSWSGGALSV.